These 12 T cell receptor beta chains originate from one sample sequenced in a study of shared clonotypes between healthy human individuals. Using immunoSEQ multiplex PCR, the repertoire was profiled, and TCRdb retains in-frame clones only, with some absent. Of millions of clones listed, about 93% were seen once; the top ten hold about 1.5%. Naive CD8 cells, CD45RO-negative and positively selected for CCR7, excluded terminally differentiated effector memory CD45RA+ cells. Sequenced sample: naive CD8+ T cells from PBMCs. Receptors were obtained from a man in his late teens or twenties in good health. Some clones in this sample may be carry-over from other donors' samples.

This rearrangement joins TRBV28 to TRBJ2-1; 14 bases are shared with TRBD2. V trimming: 3 bases; J trimming: 6 bases; junction bases outside the gene matches: 4. There are 16 residues in the CDR3. Germline assignment: CDR1 MDHEN and CDR2 SYDVKM. In DNA, the CDR3 is TGTGCCAGCAGTTTCTACGGGACTAGCGGGAGCAATGAGCAGTTCTTC. Translation: CASSFYGTSGSNEQFF.

This rearrangement joins TRBV6-1 to TRBJ1-3; D is ambiguous. The CDR3 is 15 residues long. Germline loops: CDR1 MNHNS, CDR2 SASEGT. V shed 6 bases and J shed 1 base, with 13 bases lying between them. For the CDR3, the DNA is TGTGCCAGCAGCGTTCACCCGGAATCTGGAAACACCATATATTTT. Residues: CASSVHPESGNTIYF.

The DNA for the CDR3 is TGTGCCAGCAGCGAAAAAATAGGACAGGGGAGGGACGAGCAGTACTTC. The encoded protein is CASSEKIGQGRDEQYF. The J gene is TRBJ2-7, the V gene TRBV7-9; 9 positions agree with TRBD1. Trimming removed 5 bases from V and 5 bases from J; junction bases left unmatched: 13. Germline CDR1 is SEHNR and CDR2 is FQNEAQ (reference sequence). This CDR3 contains 16 residues.

This chain uses TRBV6-1 with TRBJ1-4; D not resolved. V was clipped by 7 bases and J by 7 bases, with 7 bases between them. This CDR3 comprises 11 residues. Germline CDR1 is MNHNS and CDR2 is SASEGT. CDR3 in amino acids: CASTGPEKLFF. The CDR3 DNA follows: TGTGCCAGCACCGGCCCTGAAAAACTGTTTTTT.

V and J are TRBV11-2 and TRBJ1-1; weak D call: TRBD1 (5 bases). With 3 bases removed from V and 6 bases from J, the gap between germline ends came to 17 bases. Germline lookup yields CDR1 SGHAT and CDR2 FQNNGV. This CDR3 region has 15 residues. The CDR3 coding sequence is TGTGCCAGCAGCTTTTTCCGCAGGGAAGGAGCTGAAGCTTTCTTT. It codes for CASSFFRREGAEAFF. Variable domain in full (rest from reference TRBV11-2 and TRBJ1-1): EAGVAQSPRYKIIEKRQSVAFWCNPISGHATLYWYQQILGQGPKLLIQFQNNGVVDDSQLPKDRFSAERLKGVDSTLKIQPAKLEDSAVYLCASSFFRREGAEAFFGQGTRLTVV.

V gene TRBV6-5 combines with J gene TRBJ2-2; D may be TRBD1 (5 bases). Trimming removed 0 bases at V and 5 bases at J, with 7 bases between. Germline lookup yields CDR1 MNHEY and CDR2 SVGAGI. The CDR3 runs 14 residues. CDR3 in amino acids: CASSYSQDTGELFF. The CDR3 region has the DNA TGTGCCAGCAGTTACTCACAGGATACCGGGGAGCTGTTTTTT.

V gene TRBV28 combines with J gene TRBJ1-1; the D is unclear. Per the germline V gene, CDR1 is MDHEN and CDR2 is SYDVKM. V shed 3 bases and J shed 0 bases, with 11 bases lying between them. This CDR3 is 15 amino acids long. CDR3 nucleotide sequence: TGTGCCAGCAGTTTTTTTTTGGGTTTGAACACTGAAGCTTTCTTT. Its protein is CASSFFLGLNTEAFF. The entire variable domain, with the rest obtained from reference TRBV28 and TRBJ1-1, is as follows: DVKVTQSSRYLVKRTGEKVFLECVQDMDHENMFWYRQDPGLGLRLIYFSYDVKMKEKGDIPEGYSVSREKKERFSLILESASTNQTSMYLCASSFFLGLNTEAFFGQGTRLTVV.

This chain connects TRBV5-6 to TRBJ2-3; 12 nucleotides line up with TRBD2. This CDR3 region has 16 residues. Germline-derived CDR1 and CDR2 are SGHDT and YYEEEE. With V trimmed by 4 bases and J by 2 bases, 5 bases remained unmatched. The CDR3 region is CASSLLAGGVTDTQYF. For the CDR3, the DNA is TGTGCCAGCAGCCTACTAGCGGGAGGAGTCACAGATACGCAGTATTTT.

The rearrangement uses TRBV5-1 and TRBJ2-7; D remains ambiguous. Trimming took off 0 bases at V and 0 bases at J, with 10 bases between the two ends. Looked up from germline, CDR1 is SGHRS and CDR2 is YFSETQ. This CDR3 spans 15 amino acids. The CDR3 DNA reads TGCGCCAGCAGCTTGGCGGCAGGTGACTCCTACGAGCAGTACTTC. This codes for CASSLAAGDSYEQYF.

In regard to this clone: Other DNA sequences in the same sample also yield this CDR3. The CDR3 DNA reads as TGTGCCAGCTCACCACCAGGGTCTGGAAACACCATATATTTT. Translated: CASSPPGSGNTIYF. The chain recombines TRBV18 with TRBJ1-3; D is unresolved. There are 14 residues in the CDR3. V was trimmed by 0 bases and J by 1 base, leaving 4 bases between them. The germline V gene has CDR1 KGHSH and CDR2 LQKENI. The entire variable domain, with the rest obtained from reference TRBV18 and TRBJ1-3, is as follows: NAGVMQNPRHLVRRRGQEARLRCSPMKGHSHVYWYRQLPEEGLKFMVYLQKENIIDESGMPKERFSAEFPKEGPSILRIQQVVRGDSAAYFCASSPPGSGNTIYFGEGSWLTVV.

V and J are TRBV21-1 and TRBJ2-7. TRBV21-1 is a pseudogene. CDR3 length: 14 residues. CDR3 loop: CASSKEGAAYEQYF. The CDR3 DNA reads TGTGCCAGCAGCAAAGAGGGCGCTGCCTACGAGCAGTACTTC.

The V call is TRBV5-1, the J call TRBJ2-5; 9 bases are shared with TRBD2. Germline trimming cut 0 bases from V and 7 bases from J; bases unmatched to any gene: 10. This CDR3 contains 16 residues. CDR1 and CDR2 (germline): SGHRS, YFSETQ. The DNA for the CDR3 is TGCGCCAGCAGCTTGGTGGTTAGCGGGAGAGGGAGGACCCAGTACTTC. This encodes CASSLVVSGRGRTQYF.